This paragraph covers one T cell receptor beta chain sequence. This clone was counted between two and nine times. The clone's antigen remains unknown. Base qualities are not recorded, but no much larger clone differs from it by a single base. TCRbeta CDR3 regions were amplified from genomic DNA using the immunoSEQ Assay, a bias-controlled multiplex PCR. The original pipeline was this. The number of nucleated cells in each sample was estimated from the amplification of reference gene primers within the assay. To quantify the absolute abundance of each unique TCRbeta CDR3 rearrangement, sequence reads were collapsed and filtered. For each sample, productive Simpson clonality was calculated as the square root of Simpson's diversity index across productive rearrangements. The table was pulled from immuneACCESS by TCRdb, which kept in-frame rearrangements only. Such tables lose some clones; where checked, under half of the loss comes from unresolved V genes, and the rest has no known cause. The V and J calls and clone size were taken over from that table, and D and trimming were inferred from the DNA. A total of about 60,000 clones appear in this sample, approximately 86% of them only once. The biggest ten clones account for over 9% of the sample.

Whole blood was collected in K2EDTA tubes by collaborating institutions according to the institutions' own protocols. For TCRbeta analysis, collaborator samples were shipped as frozen whole blood, as isolated PBMCs, or as DNA extracted from either sample type. The record originates from a study of blood T cell repertoires in COVID-19 (dated by TCRdb to the early 2020s). Regarding the research as a whole: The collaborator samples originated in the United States, Italy and Spain and spanned the acute and convalescent phases of COVID-19. The prospective study material was composed of cDNA or gDNA derived from T cells, B-cell-depleted T cells, or PBMCs. Deeply sampled blood TCRbeta repertoires from subjects exposed to, actively infected with, or recovered from COVID-19 were included in the dataset. The repertoires were made available in a free public database intended to serve as a resource for research on the immune response to SARS-CoV-2. The samples were drawn from the first 160 participants of the ongoing ImmuneRACE study and from 1,200 or so subjects provided by 6 global collaborators. The sample metadata nearly always contained a de-identified subject ID, COVID-19 status, age in years and sex. Where HLA class I and class II types were available, the types were taken from metadata supplied by the sample provider, not from assay-based typing.

The CDR3 starts with the cysteine, ends with the phenylalanine, and has 13 residues. Here the CDR3 DNA is all that survives: 39 bases in frame from base 1. Trimming takes 11 bases off V and 4 bases off J; junction bases not matched to a gene: 5. The germline V gene gives CDR1 as KGHDR and CDR2 as SFDVKD. Summary of the overall study and its limitations: Clinical and demographic metadata were provided uncurated, with the amount varying by source and participant.

The rearrangement joined TRBV24-1 to TRBJ1-5, and TRBD1 matches 9 of the central bases. The sample taken for sequencing was peripheral blood. The TCR comes from a human donor with acute or convalescent COVID-19. The donor label of this sample is uncertain. This receptor carries the CDR3 CAIGGQGNQPQHF. The sequenced DNA: TGTGCCATCGGGGGACAGGGAAATCAGCCCCAGCATTTT.